This is a list of T cell receptor beta chains from one sample in a study of Ad26.COV2.S vaccination and SARS-CoV-2 variants. The method was immunoSEQ multiplex PCR; TCRdb's version includes in-frame clones alone and lacks a portion of them. The table shows roughly 400,000 clones, with about 90% occurring only once. The source was peripheral blood, collected in a trial of Ad26.COV2.S vaccine versus placebo. The source of these receptors is a person aged 18-60 years who received the Ad26.COV2.S COVID-19 vaccine or a placebo. The CDR3 runs from the conserved cysteine through the conserved F or W. A D gene is named only where the DNA matches it firmly. Rows give clone size only sometimes, using once, few, many, or a class for an expanded clone.

>TRBV27|NA|TRBJ2-3|NA
TGTGCCAGCAGTTTGGAGCTTAACACAGATACGCAGTATTTT
CASSLELNTDTQYF
>TRBV5-4|NA|TRBJ1-2|NA
TGTGCCAGCAGCCCGGGAGACTATGGCTACACCTTC
CASSPGDYGYTF
>TRBV9|NA|TRBJ1-2|NA
TGTGCCAGCAGCGGCCAAGGGGGAGCTAACTATGGCTACACCTTC
CASSGQGGANYGYTF
>TRBV28|NA|TRBJ2-4|TRBD1
TGTGCCAGCAGTTTAAAGGACAGGATAACGCACATTCAGTACTTC
CASSLKDRITHIQYF
>TRBV5-4|NA|TRBJ2-3|NA
TGTGCCAGCAGCAACGGGCCTTCAGATACGCAGTATTTT
CASSNGPSDTQYF
>TRBV19|NA|TRBJ2-2|TRBD1
TGTGCCAGTAGTGATTGGACAGGGGGAAGTACCGGGGAGCTGTTTTTT
CASSDWTGGSTGELFF
>TRBV5-1|NA|TRBJ1-1|TRBD1
TGCGCCAGCAGCCCAGGGACAGGGAACACTGAAGCTTTCTTT
CASSPGTGNTEAFF
>TRBV7-8|NA|TRBJ2-3|TRBD2
TGTGCCAGCAGCTTAGCCCTAGCGGGGGAAGATACGCAGTATTTT
CASSLALAGEDTQYF
>TRBV4-3|NA|TRBJ1-5|TRBD1
TGCGCCAGCAGCCAACTGACAGGGGGCAATCAGCCCCAGCATTTT
CASSQLTGGNQPQHF
>TRBV27|NA|TRBJ1-4|NA
TGTGCCAGCAGCTCGGGTGTGGGTAATGAAAAACTGTTTTTT
CASSSGVGNEKLFF
>TRBV6-6|once|TRBJ2-5|TRBD2
TGTGCCACCCAGCGGGGGCAAGAGACCCAGTACTTC
CATQRGQETQYF
>TRBV6-6|few|TRBJ1-5|TRBD1
TGTGCCAGCATGGACAGGGTCCTTGATCAGCCCCAGCATTTT
CASMDRVLDQPQHF
>TRBV12-5|NA|TRBJ2-2|TRBD2
TGTGCTAGTGGTTTGGCACCCCCGAGGCTAGCGGGGGGGATAGGGACCGGGGAGCTGTTTTTT
CASGLAPPRLAGGIGTGELFF
>TRBV30|few|TRBJ1-5|NA
TGTGCCTGGAGTGGACAGGCTAGCAATCAGCCCCAGCATTTT
CAWSGQASNQPQHF
>TRBV7-2|NA|TRBJ1-5|TRBD1
TGTGCCAGCAGCGCCCAGGGGGCCGATAGCAATCAGCCCCAGCATTTT
CASSAQGADSNQPQHF
>TRBV28|NA|TRBJ1-2|NA
TGTGCCAGCAGTCCATACTCGACGGGCTATGGCTACACCTTC
CASSPYSTGYGYTF
>TRBV28|once|TRBJ1-4|TRBD1
TGTGCCGGGGGTAGGGCAGGGGGTAAAGAAAAACTGTTTTTT
CAGGRAGGKEKLFF
>TRBV3-1/TRBV3-2|NA|TRBJ1-5|TRBD1
TGTGCCAGCAGCCAAGCGGGACAGGGTAATCAGCCCCAGCATTTT
CASSQAGQGNQPQHF
>TRBV7-6|NA|TRBJ2-2|NA
TGTGCCAGCAGCTTAGGGGGACACTACACCGGGGAGCTGTTTTTT
CASSLGGHYTGELFF
>TRBV5-1|once|TRBJ2-1|TRBD2
TGCGCCACCTCACCTCTAGCGGGGAGAAACAATGAGCAGTTCTTC
CATSPLAGRNNEQFF
>TRBV2|NA|TRBJ2-5|NA
TGTGCCAGCAGTGGTCTCCGGCTTGGGGGGGAGACCCAGTACTTC
CASSGLRLGGETQYF
>TRBV27|NA|TRBJ1-1|NA
TGTGCCAGCAGTCAGGACCCCGGCGCCTCATTAGAAGCTTTCTTT
CASSQDPGASLEAFF
>TRBV7-2|NA|TRBJ2-2|TRBD2
TGTGCCGGGGCGGTCATAGCGGGGGTCACCGGGGAGCTGTTTTTT
CAGAVIAGVTGELFF
>TRBV3-1/TRBV3-2|once|TRBJ2-5|TRBD2
TGTGCCAGCAGCCAAGAAGGGGTTTCTAGCGGGGGGGCTTGGGAGACCCAGTACTTC
CASSQEGVSSGGAWETQYF
>TRBV11-2|NA|TRBJ2-3|TRBD2
TGTGCCAGCAGCTTCAGCGGGAATTATTATACGCAGTATTTT
CASSFSGNYYTQYF
>TRBV5-3|NA|TRBJ2-1|TRBD2
TGTGCCAGAAGCTTGGCCTTTAAATCAAACGGATACCGGGATGGGCTAGCGGGGGTAAATGAGCAGTTCTTC
CARSLAFKSNGYRDGLAGVNEQFF
>TRBV19|NA|TRBJ1-2|NA
TGTGCCAGTAGTGAGGCAGTCCGCGGCTACACCTTC
CASSEAVRGYTF